This T cell receptor beta chain appears in the sequencing data of a study of blood T cell dynamics during melanoma immunotherapy. Findings and caveats of the study: Whether repertoire-driving clones were melanoma-specific could not be determined.

The CDR3 is 17 residues long. CDR1 is SGHTA, CDR2 FQGNSA, per germline. V shed 4 bases, J shed 4 bases, and the junction held 12 bases outside the gene matches. Concerning this clone: Its specificity is unknown.

Indicated time point: week 3, after first cycle of checkpoint inhibitor. Method: immunoSEQ multiplex PCR; TCRdb's copy keeps in-frame clones and lacks some. The sample yields around 20,000 clones, roughly 87% seen once. The input for sequencing was blood, taken from a patient treated with checkpoint blockade. The gene calls are TRBV7-2 and TRBJ2-5; TRBD2 matches 10 bases. This sequence originates from a human donor with melanoma. CDR3 protein: CASSSSSGSSGRETQYF. The CDR3 DNA follows: TGTGCCAGCAGCTCCTCTAGCGGGAGCTCGGGGAGAGAGACCCAGTACTTC.